This T cell receptor (beta chain) was retrieved from a study of metastatic and nonmetastatic thyroid tumors. Study summary: Patients with malignant and benign thyroid disease provided blood and tumor or nodule tissue, whose repertoires were compared. Study-wide findings and caveats: Patients with malignant thyroid tumors reportedly had significantly higher TCR beta diversity than those with benign nodules, in blood and tumor.

Original methodology: In papillary thyroid cancer, a distant-metastasis classifier was built using CDR3 differences across clinicopathological groups. TCRdb redid the clone calls on the PCR reads using MiXCR. The V and J calls were not made by the authors but by TCRdb's processing. This repertoire shows some 38,000 clones, approximately 12% found once; its top ten account for more than 8%. Ahead of thyroid surgery, no patient had received treatment of any kind. This clone is labeled as medium-sized. Its target is unknown. Trimming left V 5 bases short and J 9 bases short, with 19 bases between. The CDR3 is 14 residues long.

The rearrangement uses TRBV12-3 or TRBV12-4 and TRBJ1-2; D call uncertain. Sequenced: blood. The TCR sequence derives from a female donor with papillary thyroid cancer or a benign thyroid nodule (not recorded which). Some clones in this sample may be carry-over from other donors' samples. The CDR3, as DNA: TGTGCCAGCAGTCCGAACGACGGGCGAGGTCGCTACACCTTC. Amino acids: CASSPNDGRGRYTF.